These 25 T cell receptor beta chains were sequenced from one sample in a study of T cell changes during pregnancy in multiple sclerosis. The assay was immunoSEQ multiplex PCR, and TCRdb's table has in-frame clones only and misses some. The sample has around 68,000 clones; 85% to 95% are singletons. The source material was CD4+ T cells from peripheral blood mononuclear cells, sampled before pregnancy. All receptors come from a female donor with multiple sclerosis, enrolled in a pregnancy study.

The chain combines TRBV9 with TRBJ2-1, with D tentatively TRBD2 (5 bases). Germline assignment: CDR1 SGDLS and CDR2 YYNGEE. V was trimmed by 0 bases and J by 0 bases, leaving 7 bases between them. The CDR3 is made up of 15 amino acids. The CDR3 DNA sequence: TGTGCCAGCAGCGTAGTTGGGAGCTCCTACAATGAGCAGTTCTTC. Its protein product is CASSVVGSSYNEQFF.

This chain links TRBV1 with TRBJ2-5; the table assigns TRBD2, which was not confirmed against the DNA. TRBV1 is listed as a pseudogene. The CDR3 has 13 amino acids. The CDR3 bases are TGCACCAGCAGCCAAGTCCTTGAAGAGACCCAGTACTTC. Its protein is CTSSQVLEETQYF.

The CDR3: CASSYSGTAYSGANVLTF. The CDR3 DNA sequence: TGTGCCAGCAGTTATTCCGGGACAGCTTACTCTGGGGCCAACGTCCTGACTTTC. The chain employs TRBV27 and TRBJ2-6, with 7 bases matching TRBD1. CDR3 size: 18 residues. V lost 4 bases, J lost 0 bases, and 9 bases stayed unmatched. The germline CDR1 and CDR2 sequences are MNHEY and SMNVEV (reference sequence). The full variable domain, its missing parts supplied by reference TRBV27 and TRBJ2-6, is EAQVTQNPRYLITVTGKKLTVTCSQNMNHEYMSWYRQDPGLGLRQIYYSMNVEVTDKGDVPEGYKVSRKEKRNFPLILESPSPNQTSLYFCASSYSGTAYSGANVLTFGAGSRLTVL.

In its sample, this clone was seen once. For the CDR3, the DNA is TGTGCCTGGGGAGGAAAAGACAGGGTTGACACCGGGGAGCTGTTTTTT. Residues: CAWGGKDRVDTGELFF. This chain joins TRBV30 and TRBJ2-2, with 7 positions matching TRBD1. The CDR3 totals 16 residues. With V trimmed by 5 bases and J by 3 bases, 12 bases remained unmatched. CDR1 is GTSNPN and CDR2 is SVGIG in the germline V gene (reference sequence).

CDR3 loop: CRLAGPRDTQYF. The DNA for the CDR3 is TGCCGACTAGCGGGACCTCGGGATACGCAGTATTTT. The chain combines TRBV21-1 with TRBJ2-3; whether TRBD2, the table's D call, matches the DNA was not checked. TRBV21-1 is an annotated pseudogene. The CDR3 is 12 amino acids.

The chain uses TRBV23-1 and TRBJ2-7, with TRBD1 identical over 8 bases. TRBV23-1 is filed as an ORF, its function uncertain. The CDR3 sequence is 15 residues long. V shed 4 bases, J shed 3 bases, and the junction held 8 bases outside the gene matches. CDR3 coding DNA: TGCGCCAGCAGTCGCGGACAGGGAATTTTCTACGAGCAGTACTTC. Encoded protein: CASSRGQGIFYEQYF.

V and J are TRBV7-8 and TRBJ1-5; D possibly corresponds to TRBD1 (5 bases). There are 15 residues in the CDR3. The V gene lost 5 bases and the J gene lost 3 bases, with 14 bases spanning the gap. Germline CDR1 is SGHVS and CDR2 is FQNEAQ. The CDR3 protein is CASSHAGDVNQPQHF. CDR3 DNA: TGTGCCAGCAGCCACGCGGGGGACGTCAATCAGCCCCAGCATTTT.

This rearrangement joins TRBV12-5 to TRBJ2-2; 7 positions agree with TRBD1. V shed 0 bases, J shed 8 bases, and the junction held 9 bases outside the gene matches. This CDR3 is built from 16 residues. Germline V lookup: CDR1 LGHNT, CDR2 FRNRAP. CDR3 protein: CASGLVQGKVGGELFF. CDR3 in DNA: TGTGCTAGTGGTTTGGTACAGGGGAAGGTTGGTGGGGAGCTGTTTTTT.

The rearrangement joins TRBV27 to TRBJ1-5, with TRBD1 identical over 7 bases. Germline V gene lookup returns CDR1 MNHEY and CDR2 SMNVEV (reference sequence). Trimming removed 4 bases from V and 4 bases from J; junction bases left unmatched: 10. CDR3 length: 16 amino acids. In DNA, the CDR3 is TGTGCCAGCAGTTCTATAACAGGGGTGAGGAATCAGCCCCAGCATTTT. Residues: CASSSITGVRNQPQHF.

The chain links TRBV5-4 to TRBJ1-1; maybe TRBD1 (5 bases). This CDR3 contains 15 residues. The germline gives CDR1 SGHNT, CDR2 YYREEE (reference sequence). V was clipped by 0 bases and J by 0 bases, with 9 bases between them. This CDR3 is CASSLGQNMNTEAFF. The CDR3 coding sequence is TGTGCCAGCAGCTTGGGACAGAACATGAACACTGAAGCTTTCTTT.

This chain links TRBV9 with TRBJ2-1; the match to TRBD2 covers 11 bases. The CDR3 is made up of 16 amino acids. The V gene end was trimmed by 4 bases and the J gene end by 7 bases; junction bases not matched to a gene: 10. CDR1 and CDR2 (germline): SGDLS, YYNGEE. The chain's CDR3 is CASSPLAGAKTNEQFF. The CDR3 nucleotides are TGTGCCAGCAGCCCACTAGCGGGGGCTAAAACTAATGAGCAGTTCTTC. Looking up the rest from reference TRBV9 and TRBJ2-1 gives the full variable domain: DSGVTQTPKHLITATGQRVTLRCSPRSGDLSVYWYQQSLDQGLQFLIQYYNGEERAKGNILERFSAQQFPDLHSELNLSSLELGDSALYFCASSPLAGAKTNEQFFGPGTRLTVL.

The rearrangement links TRBV23-1 to TRBJ2-1; the match to TRBD2 covers 14 bases. TRBV23-1 is filed as an ORF, its function uncertain. The CDR3 length is 16 residues. V lost 0 bases and J lost 9; bases outside the gene matches: 4. The DNA of the CDR3 is TGCGCCAGCAGTCAATCGACTAGCGGGGGGGCCGGTGAGCAGTTCTTC. This codes for CASSQSTSGGAGEQFF.

This clone was recorded only once. The rearrangement uses TRBV6-5 and TRBJ1-6; 7 bases agree with TRBD1. The V and J ends lost 6 bases and 6 bases, in that order; junction bases with no gene match: 8. CDR3 length equals 15 residues. Germline CDR1 and CDR2: MNHEY and SVGAGI. The CDR3 sequence: CASSQGVSGNSPLHF. The CDR3 DNA is TGTGCCAGCAGCCAGGGGGTATCGGGTAATTCACCCCTCCACTTT.

V gene TRBV23-1 combines with J gene TRBJ2-7; TRBD1 matches at 8 bases. TRBV23-1 is identified as an open reading frame with a role that is uncertain. CDR3 length: 13 residues. V lost 7 bases and J lost 2; bases outside the gene matches: 4. This CDR3 is CASTRQGTYEQYF. The CDR3, as DNA: TGCGCCAGCACCCGACAGGGGACCTACGAGCAGTACTTC.

This chain joins TRBV7-2 and TRBJ2-5; a possible D gene is TRBD2 (5 bases). Trimming pared 3 bases from V and 3 bases from J, leaving 8 bases between. CDR1 and CDR2 (germline): SGHTA, FQGNSA. CDR3 length: 13 residues. The CDR3 sequence: CASSFKGEETQYF. The CDR3, as DNA: TGTGCCAGCAGCTTTAAGGGAGAAGAGACCCAGTACTTC. The full variable domain, rest sourced from reference TRBV7-2 and TRBJ2-5, is GAGVSQSPSNKVTEKGKDVELRCDPISGHTALYWYRQSLGQGLEFLIYFQGNSAPDKSGLPSDRFSAERTGGSVSTLTIQRTQQEDSAVYLCASSFKGEETQYFGPGTRLLVL.

The chain is built from TRBV19 and TRBJ2-3; 14 bases are shared with TRBD2. This CDR3 comprises 18 residues. The V gene end was trimmed by 5 bases and the J gene end by 0 bases; junction bases not matched to a gene: 7. Germline V gene lookup returns CDR1 LNHDA and CDR2 SQIVND (reference sequence). CDR3 sequence (DNA): TGTGCCAGTAGTCCGACTAGCGGGGGGGTTTCTAGCACAGATACGCAGTATTTT. Its translation is CASSPTSGGVSSTDTQYF.

The chain combines TRBV19 with TRBJ2-5; 8 bases agree with TRBD2. The V and J ends lost 3 bases and 2 bases, in that order; junction bases with no gene match: 14. The CDR3 is 18 amino acids. CDR1 is LNHDA, CDR2 SQIVND, per germline (reference sequence). CDR3 DNA sequence: TGTGCCAGTAGTATCGGGGGGGAGATAAACCCGTTACAAGAGACCCAGTACTTC. Protein sequence: CASSIGGEINPLQETQYF.

The chain links TRBV28 to TRBJ2-7; TRBD1 matches at 7 bases. V gave up 7 bases and J gave up 6 bases; unmatched junction bases: 9. The CDR3 contains 13 residues. The germline V gene encodes CDR1 MDHEN and CDR2 SYDVKM. The CDR3: CASNKQGSGEQYF. In DNA form, the CDR3 reads TGTGCCAGCAACAAACAGGGGTCGGGCGAGCAGTACTTC.

The chain combines TRBV27 with TRBJ2-7, with no clear D. This CDR3 has 11 residues. Trimming removed 5 bases at V and 6 bases at J, with 8 bases between. From germline, CDR1 is MNHEY and CDR2 SMNVEV (reference sequence). CDR3 sequence (DNA): TGTGCCAGCAGTGACTTTTTCGAGCAGTACTTC. Translating it yields CASSDFFEQYF.

This chain connects TRBV11-2 to TRBJ2-5; 9 bases fit TRBD2. Germline CDR1 reads SGHAT; CDR2 reads FQNNGV. Trimming removed 1 base from V and 9 bases from J; junction bases left unmatched: 15. CDR3 length: 17 amino acids. CDR3 nucleotide sequence: TGTGCCAGCAGCTTAGGAGCGGGGGGACAGTCAATGCGGTCCCAGTACTTC. Its protein product is CASSLGAGGQSMRSQYF.

The gene calls are TRBV2 and TRBJ2-5; perhaps TRBD2 as D (6 bases). Germline V gives CDR1 SNHLY, CDR2 FYNNEI. The CDR3 runs to 12 residues. Trimming removed 8 bases at V and 1 base at J, with 8 bases between. The CDR3 region is CASLRGQETQYF. As DNA, the CDR3 is TGTGCCAGCTTGCGGGGCCAAGAGACCCAGTACTTC.

The chain's CDR3 is CASSPPSGSGGQFF. The DNA of the CDR3 is TGTGCCAGCTCACCACCGAGCGGGTCCGGGGGGCAGTTCTTC. The J gene is TRBJ2-1, the V gene TRBV18; the D gene is possibly TRBD2 (6 bases). Deletions cut 0 bases from V and 12 bases from J, with 15 bases between. Germline CDR1 and CDR2: KGHSH and LQKENI. The CDR3 is 14 residues long.

J is TRBJ2-1 and V is TRBV4-2; TRBD2 matches 9 bases. The germline CDR1 and CDR2 sequences are LGHNA and YNFKEQ. Trimming removed 1 base from V and 4 bases from J; junction bases left unmatched: 14. The CDR3 consists of 19 residues. This CDR3 reads CASSQVLGGRAATYNEQFF. CDR3 bases: TGTGCCAGCAGCCAAGTCCTTGGCGGGAGGGCCGCAACTTACAATGAGCAGTTCTTC.

This clone has a single count. This chain joins TRBV19 and TRBJ1-1, with a tentative D call TRBD1 (6 bases). CDR3 length: 17 residues. The germline gives CDR1 LNHDA, CDR2 SQIVND (reference sequence). Trimming stripped 1 base from V and 0 bases from J, with 15 bases between. This chain's CDR3 is CASSIGGGANMNTEAFF. The CDR3 coding sequence is TGTGCCAGTAGTATAGGAGGGGGGGCAAACATGAACACTGAAGCTTTCTTT.

This clone has a single count. The V gene is TRBV5-6, the J gene TRBJ2-7; D is undetermined. Trimming removed 1 base from V and 4 bases from J, with 6 bases in between. Germline V lookup: CDR1 SGHDT, CDR2 YYEEEE. This CDR3 comprises 12 residues. CDR3 in amino acids: CASSLLEYEQYF. The DNA of the CDR3 is TGTGCCAGCAGCTTGTTGGAGTACGAGCAGTACTTC.